Presented here are 12 T cell receptor beta chains from one specimen sequenced in a study of shared clonotypes between healthy human individuals. Measured with immunoSEQ multiplex PCR; TCRdb has only the in-frame clones, and not every one. Of about 2.4 million clones detected, 90% to 95% appear once; the ten largest clones hold more than 0.35%. The sequenced material came from naive CD4+ T cells from PBMCs. Regarding subset: CD45RA+ positively selected. The receptors stem from a man aged 18 to 35 in good health. Some clones in this sample may be carry-over from other donors' samples.

This clone was picked up one time. This rearrangement joins TRBV7-3 to TRBJ2-1, with a tentative D call TRBD2 (5 bases). V shed 5 bases and J shed 5 bases, with 10 bases lying between them. In germline, CDR1 is SGHTA, CDR2 FQGTGA. There are 13 residues in the CDR3. CDR3 coding DNA: TGTGCCAGCAGCCCCGGACTCCACAATGAGCAGTTCTTC. Protein: CASSPGLHNEQFF.

J is TRBJ1-5 and V is TRBV6-6, with D uncertain. Germline V gene lookup returns CDR1 MNHNY and CDR2 SVGAGI (reference sequence). This CDR3 contains 14 residues. V gave up 6 bases and J gave up 0 bases, with 9 bases separating them. The CDR3 region has the DNA TGTGCCAGCAGGCGGGCCTTTAGCAATCAGCCCCAGCATTTT. It codes for CASRRAFSNQPQHF.

CDR3 bases: TGTGCCAGTAGTAGAGCAGGGGAGGCAGAGACCCAGTACTTC. Protein sequence: CASSRAGEAETQYF. V is TRBV19 and J is TRBJ2-5; D is possibly TRBD1 or TRBD2 (6 bases each). Per the germline V gene, CDR1 is LNHDA and CDR2 is SQIVND (reference sequence). The CDR3 is 14 residues long. V was clipped by 4 bases and J by 4 bases, with 13 bases between them. Full variable domain (missing parts from reference TRBV19 and TRBJ2-5): DGGITQSPKYLFRKEGQNVTLSCEQNLNHDAMYWYRQDPGQGLRLIYYSQIVNDFQKGDIAEGYSVSREKKESFPLTVTSAQKNPTAFYLCASSRAGEAETQYFGPGTRLLVL.

This clone was detected only a few times. The CDR3 reads CASRPTAATEAFF. For the CDR3, the DNA is TGTGCCAGCAGACCAACGGCAGCGACTGAAGCTTTCTTT. The chain carries TRBV28 and TRBJ1-1; D is unclear. Germline V CDR1 and CDR2: MDHEN, SYDVKM. The V end was cut by 6 bases, the J end by 5 bases, with 13 bases between. The CDR3 sequence is 13 residues long.

The rearrangement links TRBV11-2 to TRBJ2-1, with D possibly matching TRBD1 (6 bases). With 1 base removed from V and 2 bases from J, the gap between germline ends came to 12 bases. This CDR3 spans 16 amino acids. The germline V gene has CDR1 SGHAT and CDR2 FQNNGV. CDR3 residues: CASSLVDRSAYNEQFF. Written as DNA, the CDR3 is TGTGCCAGCAGCTTAGTTGACAGGTCAGCCTACAATGAGCAGTTCTTC. Combining the CDR3 with reference TRBV11-2 and TRBJ2-1 gives the whole variable domain EAGVAQSPRYKIIEKRQSVAFWCNPISGHATLYWYQQILGQGPKLLIQFQNNGVVDDSQLPKDRFSAERLKGVDSTLKIQPAKLEDSAVYLCASSLVDRSAYNEQFFGPGTRLTVL.

The genes are TRBV11-3 and TRBJ2-7, with 10 bases identical to TRBD2. The J segment lost 1 base and the V segment lost 2 bases, leaving 14 bases of the junction unmatched. This CDR3 spans 19 amino acids. Germline V CDR1 and CDR2: SGHNT, YENEEA. CDR3 sequence: CASSLPAGSTSGPSYEQYF. For the CDR3, the DNA is TGTGCCAGCAGCTTACCCGCCGGTTCGACTAGCGGGCCTTCCTACGAGCAGTACTTC.

The chain has TRBV7-9 and TRBJ2-5, with 9 bases matching TRBD1. Trimming at V came to 4 bases and at J to 4 bases, leaving 4 bases not matched to a gene. The CDR3 contains 14 residues. Germline V gives CDR1 SEHNR, CDR2 FQNEAQ (reference sequence). For the CDR3, the DNA is TGTGCCAGCAGCTCGACAGGGGGAATAGAGACCCAGTACTTC. It specifies CASSSTGGIETQYF.

The chain joins TRBV27 to TRBJ1-5; tentative D call: TRBD1 (6 bases). CDR3 size: 13 residues. The germline V and J ends were trimmed by 6 bases and 3 bases, with 9 bases remaining between them. The germline V gene has CDR1 MNHEY and CDR2 SMNVEV (reference sequence). In nucleotides, the CDR3 is TGTGCCAGCAGACGGACAGTCAATCAGCCCCAGCATTTT. Protein product: CASRRTVNQPQHF.

The V and J genes are TRBV28 and TRBJ2-7; no definite D call. The CDR3 runs 13 residues. Germline CDR1 is MDHEN and CDR2 is SYDVKM. V lost 6 bases, J lost 4 bases, and 13 bases lay in between. The chain's CDR3 is CASSPGRAYEQYF. CDR3 sequence (DNA): TGTGCCAGCAGCCCTGGACGGGCTTACGAGCAGTACTTC.

The CDR3 DNA reads as TGTGCCAGTAGATCCCCTCGGACACTCGGAAACTATGGCTACACCTTC. Its protein is CASRSPRTLGNYGYTF. This chain connects TRBV19 to TRBJ1-2, with a possible D match to TRBD1 (5 bases). Trimming stripped 6 bases from V and 2 bases from J, with 19 bases between. Germline lookup yields CDR1 LNHDA and CDR2 SQIVND (reference sequence). This CDR3 has 16 amino acids.

In DNA form, the CDR3 reads TGTGCCAGCAGTTATACAGGGGGCGCGGTCACTGAAGCTTTCTTT. Protein sequence: CASSYTGGAVTEAFF. V usage is TRBV6-4 and J usage is TRBJ1-1; TRBD1 agrees at 9 bases. V lost 5 bases, J lost 4 bases, and 8 bases stayed unmatched. Germline V lookup: CDR1 MRHNA, CDR2 SNTAGT. This CDR3 comprises 15 residues.

The rearrangement uses TRBV7-8 and TRBJ2-2; D call uncertain. The CDR3 loop spans 15 amino acids. V was clipped by 6 bases and J by 3 bases, with 14 bases between them. Looked up from germline, CDR1 is SGHVS and CDR2 is FQNEAQ. CDR3 region: CASRVTGSHTGELFF. The CDR3 DNA follows: TGTGCCAGCAGGGTTACCGGGTCACACACCGGGGAGCTGTTTTTT.